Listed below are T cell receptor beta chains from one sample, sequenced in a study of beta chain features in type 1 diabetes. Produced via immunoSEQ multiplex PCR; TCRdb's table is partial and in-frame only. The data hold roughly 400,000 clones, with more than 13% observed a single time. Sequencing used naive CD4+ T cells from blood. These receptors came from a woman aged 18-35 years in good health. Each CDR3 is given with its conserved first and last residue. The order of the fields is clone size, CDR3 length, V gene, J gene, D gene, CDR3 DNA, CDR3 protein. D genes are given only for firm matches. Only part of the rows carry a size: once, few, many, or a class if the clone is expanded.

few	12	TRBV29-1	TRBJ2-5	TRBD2	TGCAGCGTTGCTGCTAGCGGGGAGACCCAGTACTTC	CSVAASGETQYF
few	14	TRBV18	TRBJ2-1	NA	TGTGCCAGCTCACCTGGGGATAGCAGGGATGAGCAGTTCTTC	CASSPGDSRDEQFF
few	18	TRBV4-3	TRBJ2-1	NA	TGCGCCAGCAGCCAACGACTCCCGCCTGCGGGGTCTGGGAATGAGCAGTTCTTC	CASSQRLPPAGSGNEQFF
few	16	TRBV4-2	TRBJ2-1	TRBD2	TGTGCCAGCAGCCATGACCTAGCGGGGGCTTACAATGAGCAGTTCTTC	CASSHDLAGAYNEQFF
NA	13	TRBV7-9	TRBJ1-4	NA	TGTGCCAGCAGCCCCCTTATTAATGAAAAACTGTTTTTT	CASSPLINEKLFF
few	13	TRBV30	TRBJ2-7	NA	TGTGCCTGGAGCTTAGGACAGACTTACGAGCAGTACTTC	CAWSLGQTYEQYF
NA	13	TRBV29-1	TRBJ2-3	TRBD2	TGCAGCGTTTCTGGACTAGCGGAAGATACGCAGTATTTT	CSVSGLAEDTQYF
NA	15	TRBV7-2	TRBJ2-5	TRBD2	TGTGCCAGCAGCTTAGGTATCGGGAGGACGGAGACCCAGTACTTC	CASSLGIGRTETQYF
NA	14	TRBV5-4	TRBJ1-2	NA	TGTGCCAGCAGCCGCTCGACAGGTTTCTATGGCTACACCTTC	CASSRSTGFYGYTF
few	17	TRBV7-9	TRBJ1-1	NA	TGTGCCAGCAGCCAAAGTCCGGGGGGCGCCGTGAACACTGAAGCTTTCTTT	CASSQSPGGAVNTEAFF
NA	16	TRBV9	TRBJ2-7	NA	TGTGCCAGCAGCAAAATACTAGATCCCCCTTTCGGCGAGCAGTACTTC	CASSKILDPPFGEQYF
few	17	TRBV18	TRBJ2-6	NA	TGTGCCAGCTCACCATTTACAGGGATCTCTGGGGCCAACGTCCTGACTTTC	CASSPFTGISGANVLTF
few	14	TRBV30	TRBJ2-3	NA	TGTGCCTGGAGCCGGCGAGGGAGCGGAGATACGCAGTATTTT	CAWSRRGSGDTQYF
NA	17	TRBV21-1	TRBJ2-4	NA	TGTGCCAGCAGCAAACCGTACAGGAGATTAGCCAAAAACATTCAGTACTTC	CASSKPYRRLAKNIQYF
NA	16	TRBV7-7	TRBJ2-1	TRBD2	TGTGCCAGCAGGGCCTCGACTAGCGGGGGACCCCATGAGCAGTTCTTC	CASRASTSGGPHEQFF
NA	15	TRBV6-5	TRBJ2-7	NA	TGTGCCAGCAGTTACTCGAGTGTGGGGGGCTACGAGCAGTACTTC	CASSYSSVGGYEQYF
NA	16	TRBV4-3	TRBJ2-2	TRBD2	TGCGCCAGCAGCCCGATAGCGGGAACTAACACCGGGGAGCTGTTTTTT	CASSPIAGTNTGELFF
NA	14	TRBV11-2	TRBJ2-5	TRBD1	TGTGCCAGCAGCTCCCCCGACAGGGTTGAGACCCAGTACTTC	CASSSPDRVETQYF
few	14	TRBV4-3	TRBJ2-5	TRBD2	TGCGCCAGCAGCCGCGGGGGGGTACAAGAGACCCAGTACTTC	CASSRGGVQETQYF
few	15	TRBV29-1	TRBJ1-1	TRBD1	TGCAGCGGGGGGACAGGGGGCGGTGGGGACACTGAAGCTTTCTTT	CSGGTGGGGDTEAFF
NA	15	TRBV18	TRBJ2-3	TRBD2	TGTGCCAGCTCACCCCCCGGGCCGGGAGGAGATACGCAGTATTTT	CASSPPGPGGDTQYF
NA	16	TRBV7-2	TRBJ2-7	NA	TGTGCCAGCAGCTCGCCCTGGACTCGACTAACCTACGAGCAGTACTTC	CASSSPWTRLTYEQYF